This is a list of T cell receptor beta chains from one sample in a study of blood T cell repertoires in COVID-19. Assay used: immunoSEQ multiplex PCR; TCRdb lists only in-frame clones, some missing. The sample lists about 51,000 clones; 84% were seen once. The sequenced material came from peripheral blood. The receptor source for this set is a man between 50 and 59 years old with acute or convalescent COVID-19. Each CDR3 is given with its conserved first and last residue. A D gene is named only where the DNA matches it firmly. Size values are once, few and many counts, or a class for expanded clones, and some rows have none.

clone size	D gene	V gene	J gene	CDR3 DNA	CDR3 protein
-	TRBD1	TRBV5-1	TRBJ1-2	TGCGCCAGCACCTTGACAGGGGGCCTATCTGGCTACACCTTC	CASTLTGGLSGYTF
-	TRBD2	TRBV9	TRBJ2-7	TGTGCCAGCAGCGCCGGGACTAGCGGTTACGAGCAGTACTTC	CASSAGTSGYEQYF
few	-	TRBV28	TRBJ1-3	TGTGCCAGCAGACCACAGGGCTCTGGAAACACCATATATTTT	CASRPQGSGNTIYF
-	-	TRBV7-9	TRBJ2-1	TGTGCCAGCAGCTTAGGATTCGGGGATGATGAGCAGTTCTTC	CASSLGFGDDEQFF
-	-	TRBV10-2	TRBJ2-1	TGCGCCAGCAGTTCTCAAGCCGGCTCCTACAATGAGCAGTTCTTC	CASSSQAGSYNEQFF
-	-	TRBV6-6	TRBJ1-6	TGTGCCAGCAGTCGCCTCCAGGGATATAATTCACCCCTCCACTTT	CASSRLQGYNSPLHF
once	TRBD1	TRBV7-9	TRBJ1-5	TGTGCCAGCAGCGTAGGACAGGGAAATTACAATCAGCCCCAGCATTTT	CASSVGQGNYNQPQHF
-	TRBD1	TRBV19	TRBJ2-7	TGTGCCAGTAGTCTCACAGCGGCCGGGGACAGCCCCTACGAGCAGTACTTC	CASSLTAAGDSPYEQYF
-	-	TRBV19	TRBJ1-1	TGTGCCAGTACCATACTGGGGGCGACTGAAGCTTTCTTT	CASTILGATEAFF
-	TRBD2	TRBV7-3	TRBJ2-3	TGTGCCAGCAGCTTAAAGGCGGGGGGTTTCACAGATACGCAGTATTTT	CASSLKAGGFTDTQYF
-	TRBD1	TRBV19	TRBJ2-1	TGTGCCAGTGCCCTCCTGGCGACAGGGGGGGACAATGAGCAGTTCTTC	CASALLATGGDNEQFF
-	-	TRBV14	TRBJ2-3	TGTGCCAGCAGCCGGCTAGGAGTCATAGATACGCAGTATTTT	CASSRLGVIDTQYF
-	TRBD2	TRBV28	TRBJ2-1	TGTGCCAGCAGTTTGGGGACTAGCGGTTCAAATGAGCAGTTCTTC	CASSLGTSGSNEQFF
few	-	TRBV28	TRBJ1-6	TGTGCCAGCAGTTTACACAGGAATAATTCACCCCTCCACTTT	CASSLHRNNSPLHF
once	-	TRBV4-1	TRBJ2-3	TGCGCCAGCAGCCAAGATAGGTTGGCTAGCAAAAGTACAGATACGCAGTATTTT	CASSQDRLASKSTDTQYF
-	TRBD2	TRBV7-6	TRBJ2-7	TGTGCCAGCAGCCCTAGCGGCTACTACGAGCAGTACTTC	CASSPSGYYEQYF
-	TRBD1	TRBV9	TRBJ1-4	TGTGCCAGCAGCTTATCAGGGGGTAATGAAAAACTGTTTTTT	CASSLSGGNEKLFF
-	-	TRBV5-6	TRBJ2-3	TGTGCCAGCAGCCCACGTATGGGGGGGGGCTATTCCCAGGGGTATTTT	CASSPRMGGGYSQGYF
-	TRBD1	TRBV11-3	TRBJ2-7	TGTGCCAGCAGCCCGACGACAGGGGACTACGAGCAGTACTTC	CASSPTTGDYEQYF
-	-	TRBV18	TRBJ2-5	TGTGCCAGCTCACCTGTCGGAGATGCGATAACCCAGTACTTC	CASSPVGDAITQYF